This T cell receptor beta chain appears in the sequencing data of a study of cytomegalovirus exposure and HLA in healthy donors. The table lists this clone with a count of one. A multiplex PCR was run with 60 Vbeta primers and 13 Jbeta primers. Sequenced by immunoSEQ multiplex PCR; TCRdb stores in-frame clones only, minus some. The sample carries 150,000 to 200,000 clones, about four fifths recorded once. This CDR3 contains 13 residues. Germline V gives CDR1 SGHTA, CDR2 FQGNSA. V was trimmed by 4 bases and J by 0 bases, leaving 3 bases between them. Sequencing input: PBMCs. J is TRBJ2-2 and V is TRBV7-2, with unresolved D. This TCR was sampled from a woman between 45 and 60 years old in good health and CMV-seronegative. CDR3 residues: CASSSANTGELFF. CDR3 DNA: TGTGCCAGCAGCTCCGCGAACACCGGGGAGCTGTTTTTT. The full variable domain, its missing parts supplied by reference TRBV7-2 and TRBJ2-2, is GAGVSQSPSNKVTEKGKDVELRCDPISGHTALYWYRQSLGQGLEFLIYFQGNSAPDKSGLPSDRFSAERTGGSVSTLTIQRTQQEDSAVYLCASSSANTGELFFGEGSRLTVL.